A selection of T cell receptor beta chains follows, all from one sample in a study of shared clonotypes between healthy human individuals. Measured with immunoSEQ multiplex PCR; TCRdb has only the in-frame clones, and not every one. The sample has hundreds of thousands of clones, about 80% seen once; the top ten hold around 1.8%. Input material: memory CD4+ T cells sorted from blood. These receptor sequences come from a woman under 40 in good health. The CDR3 runs from the conserved cysteine through the conserved F or W. The D gene is left open where the match is weak. A clone size is listed for some rows: how often the clone was seen (once, few, many), or a class if it is expanded.

d_call: -
v_call: TRBV7-8
clone_size: -
j_call: TRBJ2-7
cdr3_nt: TGTGCCAGCAGCCCCCGCGGCTTTGAGCAGTACTTC
cdr3_aa: CASSPRGFEQYF

d_call: -
v_call: TRBV28
clone_size: -
j_call: TRBJ1-1
cdr3_nt: TGTGCCAGCAACCCCTCAGGGATGAACACTGAAGCTTTCTTT
cdr3_aa: CASNPSGMNTEAFF

d_call: -
v_call: TRBV19
clone_size: -
j_call: TRBJ2-7
cdr3_nt: TGTGCCAGTAGTCCTGTTTTTCGGCCCAAAAGCCTCCCCTACGAGCAGTACTTC
cdr3_aa: CASSPVFRPKSLPYEQYF

d_call: TRBD1
v_call: TRBV5-1
clone_size: -
j_call: TRBJ1-1
cdr3_nt: TGCGCCAGCAGCTTGGGGACAGGGGGTCTCCCTGAAGCTTTCTTT
cdr3_aa: CASSLGTGGLPEAFF

d_call: -
v_call: TRBV2
clone_size: -
j_call: TRBJ1-1
cdr3_nt: TGTGCCAGCAGTGGGGACGTGAACACTGAAGCTTTCTTT
cdr3_aa: CASSGDVNTEAFF

d_call: TRBD1
v_call: TRBV19
clone_size: -
j_call: TRBJ2-4
cdr3_nt: TGTGCCAGTAGTAGAAAGGGACAGGGGGGTGACATTCAGTACTTC
cdr3_aa: CASSRKGQGGDIQYF

d_call: TRBD2
v_call: TRBV2
clone_size: -
j_call: TRBJ2-1
cdr3_nt: TGTGCCAGCAGTGAACTAAGGACTAGCGGAAAGATCTTC
cdr3_aa: CASSELRTSGKIF

d_call: TRBD2
v_call: TRBV9
clone_size: -
j_call: TRBJ2-7
cdr3_nt: TGTGCCAGCAGCGTCGGGACTAGTTCTGAGCAGTACTTC
cdr3_aa: CASSVGTSSEQYF

d_call: -
v_call: TRBV7-3
clone_size: -
j_call: TRBJ2-1
cdr3_nt: TGTGCCAGCAGCTCCGACTTCCGTGGTGAGCAGTTCTTC
cdr3_aa: CASSSDFRGEQFF

d_call: -
v_call: TRBV28
clone_size: -
j_call: TRBJ1-2
cdr3_nt: TGTGCCAGCAGTTTCAGCACCAACTATGGCTACACCTTC
cdr3_aa: CASSFSTNYGYTF

d_call: TRBD1
v_call: TRBV28
clone_size: -
j_call: TRBJ2-3
cdr3_nt: TGTGCCAGCAGTGACAGGGCGGATACGCAGTATTTT
cdr3_aa: CASSDRADTQYF

d_call: TRBD2
v_call: TRBV6-5
clone_size: -
j_call: TRBJ2-1
cdr3_nt: TGTGCCACCAGAGAGGAGCGGGACTCCTACAATGAGCAGTTCTTC
cdr3_aa: CATREERDSYNEQFF

d_call: -
v_call: TRBV10-3
clone_size: -
j_call: TRBJ1-1
cdr3_nt: TGTGCCATCAGTGAGGTGAATGTGAACACTGAAGCTTTCTTT
cdr3_aa: CAISEVNVNTEAFF

d_call: -
v_call: TRBV19
clone_size: -
j_call: TRBJ1-2
cdr3_nt: TGTGCCAGTACCCCCCCGGGACCAATTAACTATGGCTACACCTTC
cdr3_aa: CASTPPGPINYGYTF

d_call: -
v_call: TRBV6-1
clone_size: -
j_call: TRBJ2-5
cdr3_nt: TGTGCCAGCAGTGACCTCGGGGGAGCCTTACAAGAGACCCAGTACTTC
cdr3_aa: CASSDLGGALQETQYF

d_call: -
v_call: TRBV6-6
clone_size: many
j_call: TRBJ1-1
cdr3_nt: TGTGCCAGCAGTTACTTTGGGGGGGCTGAAGCTTTCTTT
cdr3_aa: CASSYFGGAEAFF

d_call: TRBD2
v_call: TRBV28
clone_size: -
j_call: TRBJ2-1
cdr3_nt: TGTGCCAGCAGTCCTCGACTAGCGATCTTCCCCGCGAATTCCTACAATGAGCAGTTCTTC
cdr3_aa: CASSPRLAIFPANSYNEQFF

d_call: -
v_call: TRBV7-8
clone_size: -
j_call: TRBJ2-1
cdr3_nt: TGTGCCAGCAGCATCGGGGACAGCGGGTTTCAGTTCTTC
cdr3_aa: CASSIGDSGFQFF

d_call: -
v_call: TRBV27
clone_size: -
j_call: TRBJ2-7
cdr3_nt: TGTGCCAGCACCCCGGACGGTCTCTCCTACGAGCAGTACTTC
cdr3_aa: CASTPDGLSYEQYF

d_call: -
v_call: TRBV28
clone_size: -
j_call: TRBJ2-7
cdr3_nt: TGTGCCAGCAGTTTTGGCTCCACGGGACTCAACTGGGAGCAGTACTTC
cdr3_aa: CASSFGSTGLNWEQYF

d_call: TRBD1
v_call: TRBV6-5
clone_size: few
j_call: TRBJ1-5
cdr3_nt: TGTGCCAGCAGTAGGGACAGGGTTGGGTCCCAGCATTTT
cdr3_aa: CASSRDRVGSQHF

d_call: -
v_call: TRBV5-4
clone_size: many
j_call: TRBJ2-1
cdr3_nt: TGTGCCGGATCCGGGGGCTATGAGCAGTTCTTC
cdr3_aa: CAGSGGYEQFF

d_call: -
v_call: TRBV7-6
clone_size: -
j_call: TRBJ2-2
cdr3_nt: TGTGCCAGCAGCTCCCACAGCCCGGGGGCCGGGGAGCTGTTTTTT
cdr3_aa: CASSSHSPGAGELFF

d_call: TRBD1
v_call: TRBV30
clone_size: -
j_call: TRBJ1-1
cdr3_nt: TGTGCCTGGAGTGTACAGGGGACCCCCAACACTGAAGCTTTCTTT
cdr3_aa: CAWSVQGTPNTEAFF

d_call: -
v_call: TRBV27
clone_size: -
j_call: TRBJ2-5
cdr3_nt: TGTGCCAGCAGTCGCTGGGACCCTGCGAAAGAGACCCAGTACTTC
cdr3_aa: CASSRWDPAKETQYF

d_call: -
v_call: TRBV27
clone_size: -
j_call: TRBJ2-1
cdr3_nt: TGTGCCAGCAGTCCCCCAGGAGGACTACACAACAATGAGCAGTTCTTC
cdr3_aa: CASSPPGGLHNNEQFF

d_call: TRBD2
v_call: TRBV28
clone_size: -
j_call: TRBJ2-1
cdr3_nt: TGTGCCAGCAGTTTACGGCTAGCGGGAGTCAATGAGCAGTTCTTC
cdr3_aa: CASSLRLAGVNEQFF